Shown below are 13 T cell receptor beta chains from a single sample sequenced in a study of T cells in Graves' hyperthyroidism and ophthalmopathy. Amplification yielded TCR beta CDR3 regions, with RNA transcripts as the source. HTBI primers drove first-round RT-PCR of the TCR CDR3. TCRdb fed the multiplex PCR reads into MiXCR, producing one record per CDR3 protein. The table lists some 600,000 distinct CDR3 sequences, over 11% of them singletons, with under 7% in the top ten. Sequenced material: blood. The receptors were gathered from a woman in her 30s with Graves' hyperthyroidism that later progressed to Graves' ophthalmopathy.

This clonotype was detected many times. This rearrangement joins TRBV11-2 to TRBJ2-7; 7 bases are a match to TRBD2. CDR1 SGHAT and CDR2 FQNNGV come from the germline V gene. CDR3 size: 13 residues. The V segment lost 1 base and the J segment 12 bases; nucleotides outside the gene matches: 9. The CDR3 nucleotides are TGTGCCAGCAGCTTAGTGGGTGCGGGAGAGGGGTACTTC. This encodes CASSLVGAGEGYF.

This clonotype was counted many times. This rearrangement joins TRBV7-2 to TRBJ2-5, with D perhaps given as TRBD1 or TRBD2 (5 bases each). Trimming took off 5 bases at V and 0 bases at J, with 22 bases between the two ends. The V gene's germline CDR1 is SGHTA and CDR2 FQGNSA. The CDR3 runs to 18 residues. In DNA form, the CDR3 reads TGTGCCAGCAGCCCACGCATCCGGGACCGAGCGTACCAAGAGACCCAGTACTTC. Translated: CASSPRIRDRAYQETQYF.

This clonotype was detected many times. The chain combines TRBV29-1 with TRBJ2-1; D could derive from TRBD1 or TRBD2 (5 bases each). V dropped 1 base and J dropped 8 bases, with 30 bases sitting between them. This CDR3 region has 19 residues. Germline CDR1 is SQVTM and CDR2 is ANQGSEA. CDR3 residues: CSVEVMQGSTGKVQDEQFF. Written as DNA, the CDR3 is TGCAGCGTTGAAGTCATGCAGGGAAGTACCGGGAAGGTTCAGGATGAGCAGTTCTTC.

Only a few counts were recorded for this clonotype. The DNA for the CDR3 is TGTGCCAGCACAATCTCCATGAACACCGGGGAGCTGTTTTTT. Encoded protein: CASTISMNTGELFF. The chain recombines TRBV27 with TRBJ2-2; D not certain. The CDR3 is 14 amino acids. V was pared by 7 bases and J by 1 base, with 10 bases between. CDR1 MNHEY and CDR2 SMNVEV come from the germline V gene (reference sequence).

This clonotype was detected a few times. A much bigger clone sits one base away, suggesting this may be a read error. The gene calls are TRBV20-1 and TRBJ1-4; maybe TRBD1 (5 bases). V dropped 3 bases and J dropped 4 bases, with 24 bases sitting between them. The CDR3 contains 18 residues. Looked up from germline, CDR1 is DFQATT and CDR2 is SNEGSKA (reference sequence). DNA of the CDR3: TGCAGTGCTAGCAGTCTAGAGGTCCAGGGCCTATTTAATGAAAAACTGTTTTTT. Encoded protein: CSASSLEVQGLFNEKLFF.

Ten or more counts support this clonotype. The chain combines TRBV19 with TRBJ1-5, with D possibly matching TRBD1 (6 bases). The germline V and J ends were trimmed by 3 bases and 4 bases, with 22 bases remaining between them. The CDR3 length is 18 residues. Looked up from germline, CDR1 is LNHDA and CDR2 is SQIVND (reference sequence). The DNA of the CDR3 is TGTGCCAGTAGTATGACCGGAGGGGGACTGATGAAGAATCAGCCCCAGCATTTT. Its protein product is CASSMTGGGLMKNQPQHF. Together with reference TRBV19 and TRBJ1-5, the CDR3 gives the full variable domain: DGGITQSPKYLFRKEGQNVTLSCEQNLNHDAMYWYRQDPGQGLRLIYYSQIVNDFQKGDIAEGYSVSREKKESFPLTVTSAQKNPTAFYLCASSMTGGGLMKNQPQHFGDGTRLSIL.

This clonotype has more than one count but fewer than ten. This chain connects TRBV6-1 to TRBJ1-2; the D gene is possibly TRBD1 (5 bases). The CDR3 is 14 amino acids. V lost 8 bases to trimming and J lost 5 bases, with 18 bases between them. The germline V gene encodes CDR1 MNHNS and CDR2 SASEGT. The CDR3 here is CASSRDLAAYGYTF. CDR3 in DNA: TGTGCCAGCTCGCGGGACCTTGCTGCTTATGGCTACACCTTC.

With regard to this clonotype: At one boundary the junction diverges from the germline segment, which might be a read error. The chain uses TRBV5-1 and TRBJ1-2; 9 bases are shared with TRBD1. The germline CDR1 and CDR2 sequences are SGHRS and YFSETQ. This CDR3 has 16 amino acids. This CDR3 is CASSLGQGSSNYGCTF. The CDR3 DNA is TGCGCCAGCAGCTTAGGACAGGGGTCCTCCAACTATGGCTGCACCTTC.

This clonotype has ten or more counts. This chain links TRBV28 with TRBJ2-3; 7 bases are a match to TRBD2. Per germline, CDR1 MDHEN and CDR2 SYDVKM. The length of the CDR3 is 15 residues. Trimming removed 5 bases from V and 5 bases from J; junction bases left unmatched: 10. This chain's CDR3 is CASSPPSGIRDTQYF. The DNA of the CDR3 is TGTGCCAGCAGTCCACCCAGCGGGATAAGAGATACGCAGTATTTT.

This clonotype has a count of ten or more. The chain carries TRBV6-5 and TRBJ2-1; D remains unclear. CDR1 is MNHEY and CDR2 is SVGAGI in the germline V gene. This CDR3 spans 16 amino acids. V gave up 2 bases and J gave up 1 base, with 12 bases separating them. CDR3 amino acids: CASSYRTFRSYNEQFF. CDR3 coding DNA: TGTGCCAGCAGTTACCGGACCTTCCGGTCCTACAATGAGCAGTTCTTC.

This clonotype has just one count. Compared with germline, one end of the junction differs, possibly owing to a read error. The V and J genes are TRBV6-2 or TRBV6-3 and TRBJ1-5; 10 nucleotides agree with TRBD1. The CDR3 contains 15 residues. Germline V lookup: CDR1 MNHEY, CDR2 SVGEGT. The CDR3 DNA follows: TGTGTCAGCAACGACGCCGGGACAGGGGATCAGCCCCAGCATTTT. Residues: CVSNDAGTGDQPQHF.

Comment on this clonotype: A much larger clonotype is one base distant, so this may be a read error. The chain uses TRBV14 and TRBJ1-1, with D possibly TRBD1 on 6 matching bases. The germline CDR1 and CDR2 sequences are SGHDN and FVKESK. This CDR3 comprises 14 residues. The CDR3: CASGQDLGGAEAFF. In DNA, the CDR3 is TGTGCCAGCGGCCAAGATCTGGGGGGCGCCGAGGCTTTCTTT. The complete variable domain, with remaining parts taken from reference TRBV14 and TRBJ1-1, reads EAGVTQFPSHSVIEKGQTVTLRCDPISGHDNLYWYRRVMGKEIKFLLHFVKESKQDESGMPNNRFLAERTGGTYSTLKVQPAELEDSGVYFCASGQDLGGAEAFFGQGTRLTVV.

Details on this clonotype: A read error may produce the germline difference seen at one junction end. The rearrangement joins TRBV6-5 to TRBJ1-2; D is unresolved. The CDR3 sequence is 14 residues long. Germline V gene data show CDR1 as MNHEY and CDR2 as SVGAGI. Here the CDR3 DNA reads TGTGCCACCAGTCCTGGTGGGCAAGCCTATGGCTACACCTTC. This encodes CATSPGGQAYGYTF.